This passage covers 23 T cell receptor beta chains from one sample sequenced in a study of shared clonotypes between healthy human individuals. The naive CD8 fraction comprised CD45RO-negative cells positively selected for CCR7 and excluded terminally differentiated effector memory CD45RA+ cells. The assay was immunoSEQ multiplex PCR, and TCRdb's table has in-frame clones only and misses some. There are under 1 million clones in the sample; roughly 92% occur only once, and about 25% lies in the top ten. Material for sequencing was naive CD8+ T cells sorted from blood. The source is a man aged 25 to 45 in good health.

The J gene is TRBJ2-7, the V gene TRBV2; D possibly corresponds to TRBD2 (5 bases). This CDR3 has 12 residues. V was shortened by 10 bases and J by 7 bases, with 17 bases between the two germline ends. Germline CDR1 and CDR2: SNHLY and FYNNEI. The CDR3 DNA sequence: TGTGCCACCTTAGGCGAGGGCCGGGAGCAGTACTTC. It codes for CATLGEGREQYF.

The V gene is TRBV5-1, the J gene TRBJ2-1, with D tentatively TRBD1 (6 bases). CDR3 length equals 15 residues. V lost 2 bases, J lost 0 bases, and 9 bases lay in between. Germline V gene data show CDR1 as SGHRS and CDR2 as YFSETQ. The CDR3 DNA sequence: TGCGCCAGCAGCTTTTTGGACAGCTCCTACAATGAGCAGTTCTTC. The encoded protein is CASSFLDSSYNEQFF.

CDR3 loop: CASGPFMGAYEQYF. CDR3 in DNA: TGTGCCAGCGGTCCCTTTATGGGGGCCTACGAGCAGTACTTC. V and J are TRBV2 and TRBJ2-7; D tentatively reads TRBD1 or TRBD2 (5 bases each). V lost 8 bases and J lost 2, with 16 bases in between. Germline CDR1 is SNHLY and CDR2 is FYNNEI. The CDR3 has 14 residues.

The table lists this clone with a count of one. This chain connects TRBV5-6 to TRBJ2-7; the match to TRBD1 covers 8 bases. Germline loops: CDR1 SGHDT, CDR2 YYEEEE. The CDR3 runs 19 residues. Trimming at V came to 5 bases and at J to 3 bases, leaving 22 bases not matched to a gene. The chain's CDR3 is CASRNGQDRASDFGYEQYF. The CDR3 bases are TGTGCCAGCAGAAACGGCCAGGACAGGGCGTCTGATTTTGGCTACGAGCAGTACTTC.

The chain recombines TRBV21-1 with TRBJ1-1. TRBV21-1 is described as a pseudogene. The CDR3 runs to 16 residues. CDR3 bases: TGTGCCAGCAGAGAGACGATAGCTACACAACGCACTGAAGCTTTCTTT. This encodes CASRETIATQRTEAFF.

V and J are TRBV6-5 and TRBJ1-2, with D possibly being TRBD1 (6 bases). This CDR3 contains 13 residues. V dropped 9 bases and J dropped 4 bases, with 15 bases sitting between them. Germline lookup yields CDR1 MNHEY and CDR2 SVGAGI. The CDR3 sequence is CASSAGTPYGYTF. The CDR3 bases are TGTGCCAGTTCCGCCGGGACACCCTATGGCTACACCTTC.

This rearrangement joins TRBV7-9 to TRBJ2-7, with TRBD1 matching 8 bases. The germline V gene encodes CDR1 SEHNR and CDR2 FQNEAQ (reference sequence). Germline trimming cut 6 bases from V and 5 bases from J; bases unmatched to any gene: 15. The CDR3 is made up of 16 amino acids. CDR3 nucleotides: TGTGCCAGCAGAACAAACGGACAGGGTAATGACGACGAGCAGTACTTC. It codes for CASRTNGQGNDDEQYF.

The V gene is TRBV30, the J gene TRBJ2-1, with 8 bases that match TRBD2. Unmatched junction bases numbered 4, after V lost 4 bases and J lost 5 bases. Germline values: CDR1 GTSNPN, CDR2 SVGIG (reference sequence). This CDR3 has 13 amino acids. CDR3 loop: CAWNGLADNEQFF. CDR3 in DNA: TGTGCCTGGAACGGACTAGCAGACAATGAGCAGTTCTTC.

The chain has TRBV5-4 and TRBJ1-3; D is unclear. The CDR3 extends over 14 amino acids. Trimming removed 2 bases from V and 0 bases from J, with 6 bases in between. The germline V gene encodes CDR1 SGHNT and CDR2 YYREEE (reference sequence). The CDR3 region has the DNA TGTGCCAGCAGCTTCGAAAACTCTGGAAACACCATATATTTT. As protein: CASSFENSGNTIYF.

The CDR3 DNA reads as TGTGCCAGCAGTTTAGTTCTTTATCAGCCCCAGCATTTT. This gives the protein CASSLVLYQPQHF. The J gene is TRBJ1-5, the V gene TRBV28; D remains ambiguous. The CDR3 loop spans 13 amino acids. Germline CDR1 is MDHEN and CDR2 is SYDVKM. Trimming took off 2 bases at V and 5 bases at J, with 7 bases between the two ends.

This chain joins TRBV9 and TRBJ2-5, with D possibly called TRBD1 or TRBD2 (5 bases each). Trimming cost V 3 bases and J 5 bases, with 14 bases left between them. Germline assignment: CDR1 SGDLS and CDR2 YYNGEE. This CDR3 is 14 amino acids long. The CDR3 spells CASSGGRRSETQYF. The DNA of the CDR3 is TGTGCCAGCAGCGGGGGACGGCGCTCTGAGACCCAGTACTTC.

J is TRBJ2-7 and V is TRBV5-1; D gene ambiguous. Trimming removed 0 bases from V and 0 bases from J, with 7 bases in between. Germline values: CDR1 SGHRS, CDR2 YFSETQ. The CDR3 has 14 amino acids. The CDR3 region is CASSLADNSYEQYF. CDR3 coding DNA: TGCGCCAGCAGCTTGGCCGACAACTCCTACGAGCAGTACTTC.

This chain links TRBV25-1 with TRBJ2-4, with D maybe TRBD1 (6 bases). This CDR3 has 14 residues. V was cut by 6 bases and J by 7 bases, with 16 bases left in between. CDR1 is MGHDK, CDR2 SYGVNS, per germline. The CDR3 nucleotides read TGTGCCAGCAGGGAGGACAGCCTCGGGAACATTCAGTACTTC. It translates to CASREDSLGNIQYF.

Points on this clone: Other DNA sequences within the sample encode an identical CDR3. V usage is TRBV27 and J usage is TRBJ2-7, with D unresolved. The germline V and J ends were trimmed by 7 bases and 3 bases, with 13 bases remaining between them. Per the germline V gene, CDR1 is MNHEY and CDR2 is SMNVEV (reference sequence). The CDR3 is 13 residues long. The DNA for the CDR3 is TGTGCCAGCAAAGACTTGAACCGCTACGAGCAGTACTTC. Translated, it gives CASKDLNRYEQYF.

This chain joins TRBV5-6 and TRBJ1-2; TRBD1 is a possible D gene (6 bases). The CDR3 has 15 amino acids. V shed 4 bases and J shed 4 bases, with 17 bases lying between them. Germline V CDR1 and CDR2: SGHDT, YYEEEE. CDR3 in amino acids: CASSPGAGILYGYTF. CDR3 DNA: TGTGCCAGCAGCCCGGGGGCCGGGATCCTCTATGGCTACACCTTC.

The rearrangement joins TRBV20-1 to TRBJ2-1, with D possibly being TRBD2 (5 bases). The CDR3 is 11 residues long. Trimming pared 7 bases from V and 6 bases from J, leaving 10 bases between. CDR1 and CDR2 (germline): DFQATT, SNEGSKA (reference sequence). The CDR3 nucleotides read TGCAGTGTCGGGGAAGGCAATGAGCAGTTCTTC. This encodes CSVGEGNEQFF.

V usage is TRBV27 and J usage is TRBJ2-4; 7 bases map to TRBD2. This CDR3 has 12 residues. Germline V gives CDR1 MNHEY, CDR2 SMNVEV (reference sequence). The V and J ends lost 3 bases and 7 bases, in that order; junction bases with no gene match: 0. CDR3 region: CASSLGGNIQYF. The CDR3 DNA is TGTGCCAGCAGTTTGGGGGGGAACATTCAGTACTTC.

The genes are TRBV15 and TRBJ2-3, with D perhaps assigned TRBD1 or TRBD2 (5 bases each). This CDR3 region has 14 residues. Trimming took 3 bases from V and 4 from J, leaving 11 bases between them. Per germline, CDR1 LNHNV and CDR2 YYDKDF (reference sequence). The CDR3 DNA sequence: TGTGCCACCAGCAGTAACCAGGGACCAGATACGCAGTATTTT. Its translation: CATSSNQGPDTQYF.

The gene calls are TRBV11-3 and TRBJ2-7, with D possibly matching TRBD2 (5 bases). CDR1 SGHNT and CDR2 YENEEA come from the germline V gene. Trimming removed 5 bases at V and 1 base at J, with 12 bases between. The length of the CDR3 is 14 residues. Written as DNA, the CDR3 is TGTGCCAGCAGCCCTCAAACGGGATCCTACGAGCAGTACTTC. It is translated as CASSPQTGSYEQYF.

CDR3 in DNA: TGTGCCTGGTACAGGGCAGGGGGCTACACCTTC. This sequence encodes CAWYRAGGYTF. The V call is TRBV30, the J call TRBJ1-2, with D possibly TRBD1 on 6 matching bases. This CDR3 comprises 11 residues. Trimming removed 5 bases from V and 8 bases from J, with 12 bases in between. Looked up from germline, CDR1 is GTSNPN and CDR2 is SVGIG (reference sequence).

J is TRBJ2-5 and V is TRBV7-2, with D hard to call. The germline V gene has CDR1 SGHTA and CDR2 FQGNSA. The CDR3 covers 14 residues. Trimming removed 5 bases at V and 8 bases at J, with 18 bases between. The CDR3 here is CASSHMGSPSTQYF. In DNA, the CDR3 is TGTGCCAGCAGCCATATGGGAAGCCCATCAACCCAGTACTTC.

The V call is TRBV5-1, the J call TRBJ2-5; D is ambiguous. In germline, CDR1 is SGHRS, CDR2 YFSETQ. V was pared by 5 bases and J by 5 bases, with 16 bases between. The CDR3 extends over 14 amino acids. CDR3 nucleotides: TGCGCCAGCAGTCCCACTATTCAAACGGAGACCCAGTACTTC. As protein: CASSPTIQTETQYF.

CDR3 in amino acids: CASSQELFPHEQYF. The DNA for the CDR3 is TGTGCCAGCAGCCAAGAACTCTTTCCCCACGAGCAGTACTTC. The chain uses TRBV14 and TRBJ2-7; D unresolved. This CDR3 region has 14 residues. Deletions cut 0 bases from V and 5 bases from J, with 11 bases between. Germline CDR1 SGHDN, CDR2 FVKESK.